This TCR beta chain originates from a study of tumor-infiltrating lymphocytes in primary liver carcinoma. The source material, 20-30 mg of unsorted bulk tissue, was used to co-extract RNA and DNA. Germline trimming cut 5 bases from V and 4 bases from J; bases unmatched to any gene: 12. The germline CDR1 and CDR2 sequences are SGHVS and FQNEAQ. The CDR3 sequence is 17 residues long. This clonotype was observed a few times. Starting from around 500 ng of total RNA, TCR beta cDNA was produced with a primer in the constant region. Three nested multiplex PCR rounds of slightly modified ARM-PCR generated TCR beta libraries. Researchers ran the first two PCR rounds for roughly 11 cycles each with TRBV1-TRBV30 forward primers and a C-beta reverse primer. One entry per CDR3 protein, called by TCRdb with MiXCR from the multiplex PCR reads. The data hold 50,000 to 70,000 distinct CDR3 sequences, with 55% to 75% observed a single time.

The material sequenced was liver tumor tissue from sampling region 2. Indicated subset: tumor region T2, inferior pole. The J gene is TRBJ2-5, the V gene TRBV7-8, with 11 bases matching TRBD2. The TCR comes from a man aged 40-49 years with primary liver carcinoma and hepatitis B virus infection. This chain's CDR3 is CASSPRIAGGPSETQYF. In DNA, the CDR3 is TGTGCCAGCAGCCCCCGAATAGCGGGAGGGCCTTCAGAGACCCAGTACTTC. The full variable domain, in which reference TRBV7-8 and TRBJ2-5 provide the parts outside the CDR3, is GAGVSQSPRYKVAKRGQDVALRCDPISGHVSLFWYQQALGQGPEFLTYFQNEAQLDKSGLPSDRFFAERPEGSVSTLKIQRTQQEDSAVYLCASSPRIAGGPSETQYFGPGTRLLVL.